Given below is one T cell receptor beta chain in context. Its target is unknown. CDR3 length equals 14 residues. The J segment lost 7 bases and the V segment lost 5 bases, leaving 5 bases of the junction unmatched. PBMCs, at least 6 million per sample, were isolated. Primed by a sample-barcoded 5' primer and a J-beta primer mix, a second PCR proceeded for roughly 7 to 12 cycles. Each CDR3 protein is one row after TCRdb ran MiXCR on the 5' RACE reads. Among 540,000 or so distinct CDR3 sequences listed, more than 45% were seen once. These data belong to a study of blood T cells in healthy people across ages. Study-level results: Estimated diversity that came from one million T cells was considered an underestimate.

The receptor comes from an elderly man in good health. The V and J genes are TRBV12-3 or TRBV12-4 and TRBJ1-6; 7 bases match TRBD1. The sample comprised blood. The chain's CDR3 is CASSPETGNSPLHF. CDR3 nucleotides: TGTGCCAGCAGTCCTGAGACAGGGAATTCACCCCTCCACTTT.